This T cell receptor (beta chain) derives from a study of T cells after posttransplantation cyclophosphamide. TCRdb's copy holds only in-frame clones and misses some; the assay was immunoSEQ multiplex PCR. This repertoire holds over 30,000 clones, and none appear only once. V dropped 3 bases and J dropped 5 bases, with 10 bases sitting between them. The CDR3 spans 14 residues. CDR1 and CDR2 (germline): ENHRY, SYGVKD. This clone was seen at least ten times. The chain is built from TRBV10-3 and TRBJ2-2; D may be TRBD2 (5 bases). The receptor's source is a girl aged 10 to 17 in good health, CMV-negative, and a related stem cell transplant donor. Sequencing used PBMCs. The CDR3 DNA follows: TGTGCCATCAGTGATGCGGCGGGTACCGGGGAGCTGTTTTTT. This encodes CAISDAAGTGELFF.